This T cell receptor (beta chain) was captured by sequencing in a study of T cells in Graves' hyperthyroidism and ophthalmopathy. Study summary: Blood was drawn when the patient was first diagnosed and still untreated.

On this clonotype itself: Its antigen is unknown. A clone one base away is much larger, so this may be a read error.

Germline-derived CDR1 and CDR2 are SGHVS and FQNEAQ. There are 14 residues in the CDR3. Study results and limitations: Most thyroid clonotypes that were expanded above 0.001 also turned up in blood.

Diagnostic assessment was based on clinical symptoms, serum thyroxine and TRAb, thyroid ultrasound and orbital computed tomography. The source material, RNA transcripts, was used to amplify TCR beta CDR3 regions. The TCR CDR3 first-round RT-PCR relied on the HTBI primer set. From the multiplex PCR reads, TCRdb called clonotypes with MiXCR, one entry per CDR3 protein. The top ten clones hold approximately 8.4% of a sample with over 650,000 distinct CDR3 sequences, around 15% of them seen once. The source material was blood. The sequence came from a man between 18 and 35 years old with Graves' hyperthyroidism. The chain links TRBV7-8 to TRBJ1-6; 8 bases line up with TRBD1. In DNA, the CDR3 is TGTGCCTCAGCAGTGGGACAGGATAATTCACCCCTCCAATTT. Amino acids: CASAVGQDNSPLQF.